These T cell receptor beta chains were read from a single sample in a study of CD8 T cells in Susac syndrome. TCRdb recomputed calls from the immunoSEQ multiplex PCR reads with MiXCR, one row per CDR3 protein. The sample has 150,000 or so distinct CDR3 sequences; roughly 95% are singletons. Input material: CD4+ T cells from PBMCs. The receptor source for this set is a human donor with Susac syndrome. The CDR3 runs from the conserved cysteine through the conserved F or W. A D gene is named only where the DNA matches it firmly. Clone size is shown for a subset of rows, as once, few, many or a class of expanded clone.

d_gene	j_gene	v_gene	abundance	CDR3aa	CDR3nt
-	TRBJ2-3	TRBV10-3	-	CAISESQATQYF	TGTGCCATCAGTGAGTCTCAGGCTACGCAGTATTTT
TRBD2	TRBJ2-3	TRBV7-9	-	CASSLRTSGGTTDTQYF	TGTGCCAGCAGCCTCCGGACTAGCGGGGGGACCACAGATACGCAGTATTTT
TRBD1	TRBJ2-3	TRBV20-1	-	CSALTTGRRTDTQYF	TGCAGTGCACTCACGACAGGGCGGAGGACAGATACGCAGTATTTT
-	TRBJ2-2	TRBV20-1	-	CSAMGSGGTGELFF	TGCAGTGCTATGGGTTCAGGCGGCACCGGGGAGCTGTTTTTT
-	TRBJ2-1	TRBV5-1	-	CASSLGAGSSYNEQFF	TGCGCCAGCAGCCTGGGGGCGGGGAGCTCCTACAATGAGCAGTTCTTC
-	TRBJ2-2	TRBV7-2	once	CASSNPGPGELFF	TGTGCCAGCAGCAACCCCGGGCCCGGGGAGCTGTTTTTT
TRBD1	TRBJ2-2	TRBV4-2	once	CASSPPAGQGPGELFF	TGTGCCAGCAGCCCCCCCGCCGGACAGGGCCCCGGGGAGCTGTTTTTT
-	TRBJ2-7	TRBV12-3/TRBV12-4	once	CASSLRTYTYEQYF	TGTGCCAGCAGTTTAAGGACGTATACCTACGAGCAGTACTTC
-	TRBJ1-2	TRBV29-1	-	CSVRRDADSSNYGYTF	TGCAGCGTTCGCCGGGACGCAGACTCCTCTAACTATGGCTACACCTTC
-	TRBJ2-7	TRBV20-1	once	CSAYDRSTYYEQYF	TGCAGTGCTTACGACAGGTCAACCTACTACGAGCAGTACTTC
-	TRBJ1-5	TRBV7-3	-	CASSATDQPQHF	TGTGCCAGCAGCGCCACTGATCAGCCCCAGCATTTT
TRBD2	TRBJ2-1	TRBV15	-	CATSRDRAGGANNEQFF	TGTGCCACCAGCAGAGATCGGGCCGGGGGGGCCAACAATGAGCAGTTCTTC
-	TRBJ2-1	TRBV11-3	-	CASSRPGLNEQFF	TGTGCCAGCAGCCGTCCTGGCCTCAATGAGCAGTTCTTC
-	TRBJ1-2	TRBV2	-	CASSEAIDGYTF	TGTGCCAGCAGTGAGGCAATCGATGGCTACACCTTC
TRBD2	TRBJ2-5	TRBV20-1	-	CSAAGGPSRETQYF	TGCAGTGCGGCGGGGGGACCTTCCCGGGAGACCCAGTACTTC
TRBD2	TRBJ2-5	TRBV20-1	-	CSARVASGAQETQYF	TGCAGTGCTAGAGTTGCTAGCGGGGCCCAAGAGACCCAGTACTTC
-	TRBJ1-2	TRBV20-1	-	CSASSPRVEQAGAYGYTF	TGCAGTGCTAGCTCCCCCAGAGTAGAACAGGCGGGAGCCTATGGCTACACCTTC
-	TRBJ2-7	TRBV5-4	-	CASSFPGSSYEQYF	TGTGCCAGCAGCTTCCCGGGTAGCTCCTACGAGCAGTACTTC
-	TRBJ1-2	TRBV20-1	-	CSARADSYGYTF	TGCAGTGCTAGAGCAGATAGCTATGGCTACACCTTC
-	TRBJ2-4	TRBV1	-	CTSSQVRVGAKNIQYF	TGCACCAGCAGCCAAGTAAGGGTTGGGGCCAAAAACATTCAGTACTTC
TRBD1	TRBJ1-2	TRBV4-3	-	CASSQEDRDRGYTF	TGCGCCAGCAGCCAAGAGGACAGGGATCGTGGCTACACCTTC
TRBD2	TRBJ2-1	TRBV20-1	-	CSAASGGAHRRNEQFF	TGCAGTGCCGCTAGCGGGGGGGCGCATAGAAGGAATGAGCAGTTCTTC
-	TRBJ1-2	TRBV18	once	CASSPPSGFGGYTF	TGTGCCAGCTCACCACCTTCGGGCTTTGGGGGCTACACCTTC
-	TRBJ2-7	TRBV27	-	CASRTGAYEQYF	TGTGCCAGCAGGACGGGGGCCTACGAGCAGTACTTC
-	TRBJ1-5	TRBV19	-	CASAKGGNQPQHF	TGTGCCAGTGCCAAGGGGGGCAATCAGCCCCAGCATTTT
TRBD1	TRBJ2-7	TRBV20-1	-	CSAKKGATYEQYF	TGCAGTGCAAAGAAGGGGGCGACCTACGAGCAGTACTTC
TRBD1	TRBJ1-5	TRBV7-8	-	CASSGQENYNQPQHF	TGTGCCAGCAGCGGACAGGAGAATTACAATCAGCCCCAGCATTTT
-	TRBJ2-5	TRBV20-1	-	CSASPDQETQYF	TGCAGTGCTAGCCCCGACCAAGAGACCCAGTACTTC
-	TRBJ2-3	TRBV20-1	-	CSARKPTDTQYF	TGCAGTGCTAGGAAACCTACAGATACGCAGTATTTT
-	TRBJ1-1	TRBV7-9	-	CASSRNRDAEAFF	TGTGCCAGCAGCCGGAACAGGGACGCTGAAGCTTTCTTT
TRBD1	TRBJ1-2	TRBV18	-	CASSPGQGLSYGYTF	TGTGCCAGCTCACCTGGACAGGGGTTAAGCTATGGCTACACCTTC
TRBD2	TRBJ2-2	TRBV12-3/TRBV12-4	-	CASSLGLAGGVNTGELFF	TGTGCCAGCAGTTTAGGACTAGCGGGGGGCGTGAACACCGGGGAGCTGTTTTTT
-	TRBJ2-6	TRBV11-2	-	CASRSTSTGANVLTF	TGTGCCAGCAGGTCTACCTCCACTGGGGCCAACGTCCTGACTTTC
-	TRBJ2-3	TRBV29-1	-	CSVTPMAGADTQYF	TGCAGCGTTACACCAATGGCAGGGGCAGATACGCAGTATTTT
-	TRBJ2-5	TRBV5-4	-	CASSLSSETQYF	TGTGCCAGCAGCTTATCATCGGAGACCCAGTACTTC